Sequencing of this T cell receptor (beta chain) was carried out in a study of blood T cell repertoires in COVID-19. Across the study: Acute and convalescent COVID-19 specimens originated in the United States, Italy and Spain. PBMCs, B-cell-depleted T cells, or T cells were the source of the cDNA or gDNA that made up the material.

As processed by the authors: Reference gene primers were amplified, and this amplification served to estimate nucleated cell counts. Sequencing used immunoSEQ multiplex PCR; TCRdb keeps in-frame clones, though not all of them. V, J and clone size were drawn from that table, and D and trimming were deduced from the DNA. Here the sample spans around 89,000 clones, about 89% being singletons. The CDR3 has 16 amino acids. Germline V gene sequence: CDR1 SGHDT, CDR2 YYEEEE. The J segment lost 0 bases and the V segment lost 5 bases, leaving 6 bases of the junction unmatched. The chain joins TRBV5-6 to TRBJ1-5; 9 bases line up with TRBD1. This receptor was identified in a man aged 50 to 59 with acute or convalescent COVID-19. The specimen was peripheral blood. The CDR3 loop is CASSSTGGNSNQPQHF. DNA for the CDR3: TGTGCCAGCAGTTCGACAGGGGGAAATAGCAATCAGCCCCAGCATTTT.